This TCR beta chain was recovered during a study of graft-versus-host responses after intestinal transplantation. Findings and limits, study-wide: Recipient marrow contained GvH clones, some of which appeared first in ileum or blood. Some patients had graft-donor T cell macrochimerism. In their allografts, the ratios of graft-versus-host to host-versus-graft T cell clones were high. Early declines in HvG clones that occurred post-transplant were associated with peak circulating GvH clone levels.

This clone has more than one count but fewer than ten. The antigen is unknown. Germline CDR1 MNHNS, CDR2 SASEGT. V was pared by 5 bases and J by 3 bases, with 16 bases between. The CDR3 sequence is 15 residues long. Libraries were prepared by immunoSEQ multiplex PCR; TCRdb keeps only in-frame clonotypes and omits some of them. The repertoire includes 85,000 to 100,000 clones, approximately 90% of them detected once, and 0.35% sits in the top ten. This sequence joins TRBV6-1 and TRBJ1-1, with D hard to call. Sample: unstimulated CD4+ T cells sorted from spleen or lymph node cells, taken before transplant. This receptor was taken from a human donor who was the organ donor for an intestinal transplant. This CDR3 is CASSPGYSAYTEAFF. Here the CDR3 DNA reads TGTGCCAGCAGTCCAGGTTACTCGGCGTACACTGAAGCTTTCTTT.